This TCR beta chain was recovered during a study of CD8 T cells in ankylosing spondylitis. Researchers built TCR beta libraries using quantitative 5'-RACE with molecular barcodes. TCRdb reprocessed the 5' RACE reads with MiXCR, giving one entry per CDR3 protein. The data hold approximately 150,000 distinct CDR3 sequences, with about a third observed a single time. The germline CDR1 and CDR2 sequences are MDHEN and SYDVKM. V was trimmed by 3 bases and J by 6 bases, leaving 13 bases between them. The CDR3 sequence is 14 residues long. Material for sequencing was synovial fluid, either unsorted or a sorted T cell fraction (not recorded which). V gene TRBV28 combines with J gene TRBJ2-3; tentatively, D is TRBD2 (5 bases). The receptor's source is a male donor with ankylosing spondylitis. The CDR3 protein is CASSLVPGKDTQYF. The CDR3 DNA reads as TGTGCCAGCAGTTTGGTACCCGGGAAGGATACGCAGTATTTT.